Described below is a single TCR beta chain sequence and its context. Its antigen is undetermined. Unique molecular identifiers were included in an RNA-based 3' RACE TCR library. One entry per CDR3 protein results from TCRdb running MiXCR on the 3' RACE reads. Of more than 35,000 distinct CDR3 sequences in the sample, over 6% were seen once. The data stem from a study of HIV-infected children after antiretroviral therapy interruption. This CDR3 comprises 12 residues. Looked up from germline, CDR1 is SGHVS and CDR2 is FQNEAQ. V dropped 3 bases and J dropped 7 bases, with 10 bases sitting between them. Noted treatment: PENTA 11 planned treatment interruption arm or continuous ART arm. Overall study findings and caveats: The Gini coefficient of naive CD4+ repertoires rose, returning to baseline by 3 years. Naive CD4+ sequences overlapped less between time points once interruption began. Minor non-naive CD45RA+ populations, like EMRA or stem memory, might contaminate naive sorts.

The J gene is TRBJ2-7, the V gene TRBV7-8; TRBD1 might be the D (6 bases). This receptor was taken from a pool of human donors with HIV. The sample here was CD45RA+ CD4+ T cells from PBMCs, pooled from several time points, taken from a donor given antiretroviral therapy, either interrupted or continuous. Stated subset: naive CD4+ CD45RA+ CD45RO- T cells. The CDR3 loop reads CASSFTGLEQYF. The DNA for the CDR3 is TGTGCCAGCAGCTTCACAGGGCTGGAGCAGTACTTC.